This T cell receptor (beta chain) was identified during a study of T cell repertoires in Merkel cell carcinoma (dated 2019 in TCRdb). Concerning the study at large: Patients who had received intralesional immunotherapy or systemic immune checkpoint blockade prior to the biopsy were excluded. To be included, a participant needed a diagnosis of MCPyV-positive Merkel cell carcinoma and tumor-infiltrating lymphocytes that had been successfully expanded in vitro. MCPyV-specific clonotypes were initially defined through tetramer sorting, cloning and paired TCR sequencing of expanded tumor-infiltrating lymphocytes.

The CDR3, cysteine through phenylalanine, is 14 amino acids long. The kept DNA is CDR3 alone, 42 bases in frame from the first base. The junction carries 15 bases between V and J, which are trimmed by 7 bases and 3 bases respectively. Sequences MNHNY (CDR1) and SVGAGI (CDR2) are obtained from the germline V gene (reference sequence). Each study subject had MCPyV-positive Merkel cell carcinoma confirmed by biopsy and had serum antibodies to T-antigen that tested positive. Genomic DNA was extracted from over five adjacent 10-micron frozen tumor sections without cell sorting or culture. Tumor biopsy tissue of roughly 5 x 5 x 5 mm was frozen in optimal cutting temperature compound. In the frozen biopsy, scout sections stained with hematoxylin and eosin confirmed plenty of Merkel cell carcinoma along with infiltrating cells. A word on this clone: This clone's antigen is unknown. Per-base quality was not reported, and no clone a single base away is much larger than it.

TRB CDR3 sequencing and data processing of tumor genomic DNA were performed with the immunoSEQ assay. TCRdb holds this immuneACCESS table with in-frame rearrangements only. Some clones are missing; in checked studies, unresolved V genes explain under half, and the rest has no known cause. In this sample the table shows about 14,000 clones, 65% to 85% of which occur a single time. Jointly, the top ten make up 17% of the sample. On the study overall, not on this receptor specifically: The study did not examine normal tissue biopsies.

Recombination connected TRBV6-6 to TRBJ1-1; the D gene is possibly TRBD1, with 5 bases matching. The sample consisted of tumor tissue. This sequence originates from an adult with Merkel cell carcinoma. The nucleotide sequence is TGTGCCAGCAAGGACTTCAGGGAGGACACTGAAGCTTTCTTT. Its translation reads: CASKDFREDTEAFF.